This TCR beta chain was found in a study of memory CD8 T cells in hepatitis C reinfection. Study in general: Reinfection meant HCV RNA positivity after two negatives ≥60 days apart.

The time point was: late/post reinfection, 12 to 24 weeks after detection. The sorted cells went straight to TCR sequencing with no prior in vitro expansion. Donors came from people who inject drugs enrolled in HEPCO, Canada. A couple of donors provided sorted CD3+ CD8+ CD45RO- naive CD8 T cells at all three reinfection time points. With 7 bases clipped from V and 7 bases from J, the junction kept 6 bases outside the gene matches. CDR3 length: 14 amino acids. The germline gives CDR1 SGHNT, CDR2 YYREEE (reference sequence). The repertoire was sequenced with immunoSEQ multiplex PCR; TCRdb's copy has only in-frame clones and lacks some. This table holds about 50,000 clones, 75% to 90% found once.

The sequencing sample was made of naive CD8+ T cells sorted from blood. This chain uses TRBV5-4 with TRBJ1-6, with 9 nucleotides matching TRBD1. This receptor was identified in a man aged 18 to 30 with hepatitis C virus infection. This CDR3 is CASQRTGENSPLHF. As DNA, the CDR3 is TGTGCCAGCCAAAGGACAGGGGAAAATTCACCCCTCCACTTT.